These 21 T cell receptor beta chains were sequenced from one sample in a study of shared clonotypes between healthy human individuals. Data came from immunoSEQ multiplex PCR; TCRdb stores just in-frame clones and leaves some out. The sample lists 800,000 to 1,200,000 clones, 70% to 80% occurring once. The source material was memory CD4+ T cells from PBMCs. The subset denotes: CD45RA-negative fraction. These TCRs come from a man aged 18 to 29 in good health. Some clones in this sample may be carry-over from other donors' samples.

The V and J genes are TRBV14 and TRBJ2-7; D gene uncertain. Deletions cut 2 bases from V and 7 bases from J, with 15 bases between. Germline V CDR1 and CDR2: SGHDN, FVKESK. The CDR3 spans 14 residues. CDR3 nucleotides: TGTGCCAGCAGCCAATTAGAGAAGGGTATGGAGCAGTACTTC. Protein sequence: CASSQLEKGMEQYF.

CDR3 nucleotide sequence: TGTGCCAGAGGACTAGCGGGGGCGCCAGATGTAGGCACAGATACGCAGTATTTT. Translated, it gives CARGLAGAPDVGTDTQYF. The chain is built from TRBV6-4 and TRBJ2-3; 13 bases match TRBD2. V shed 9 bases, J shed 1 base, and the junction held 13 bases outside the gene matches. Per germline, CDR1 MRHNA and CDR2 SNTAGT. There are 18 residues in the CDR3.

The chain employs TRBV18 and TRBJ2-2; 13 bases match TRBD2. V shed 1 base and J 5 bases; nucleotides not matched to a gene: 1. The CDR3 extends over 16 amino acids. Germline CDR1 and CDR2: KGHSH and LQKENI. CDR3 sequence: CASSPQGLAGTGELFF. CDR3 DNA: TGTGCCAGCTCACCACAGGGACTAGCGGGGACCGGGGAGCTGTTTTTT.

This chain joins TRBV5-4 and TRBJ1-2, with D tentatively TRBD1 (6 bases). Trimming stripped 4 bases from V and 0 bases from J, with 10 bases between. Per the germline V gene, CDR1 is SGHNT and CDR2 is YYREEE (reference sequence). This CDR3 spans 14 amino acids. The CDR3 loop reads CASSEDSPNYGYTF. In nucleotides, the CDR3 is TGTGCCAGCAGCGAGGACAGCCCTAACTATGGCTACACCTTC.

The chain employs TRBV10-3 and TRBJ1-1, with D tentatively TRBD1 (6 bases). The CDR3 spans 13 residues. Germline CDR1 and CDR2: ENHRY and SYGVKD. Deletions cut 6 bases from V and 2 bases from J, with 10 bases between. The CDR3 coding sequence is TGTGCCATCAGCCCACAGGGAAACACTGAAGCTTTCTTT. This codes for CAISPQGNTEAFF.

The chain links TRBV12-5 to TRBJ2-2; 7 positions agree with TRBD1. This CDR3 is built from 15 residues. Germline CDR1 and CDR2: LGHNT and FRNRAP. V shed 5 bases and J 8 bases; nucleotides not matched to a gene: 11. The CDR3 DNA is TGTGCTAGTGGTCTGGGACAGCCCATGGGGGGGGAGCTGTTTTTT. As protein: CASGLGQPMGGELFF.

This clone was seen a few times. The rearrangement uses TRBV7-3 and TRBJ2-3; D not resolved. CDR1 is SGHTA and CDR2 is FQGTGA in the germline V gene. The germline V and J ends were trimmed by 1 base and 1 base, with 6 bases remaining between them. The CDR3 extends over 14 amino acids. Here the CDR3 reads CASSLNRRTDTQYF. The CDR3 nucleotides are TGTGCCAGCAGCTTAAATCGGCGCACAGATACGCAGTATTTT.

The gene calls are TRBV6-6 and TRBJ2-7; 9 bases map to TRBD1. Germline trimming cut 2 bases from V and 0 bases from J; bases unmatched to any gene: 5. Germline loops: CDR1 MNHNY, CDR2 SVGAGI (reference sequence). This CDR3 comprises 16 residues. CDR3 sequence reads: CASSYNDRGNSYEQYF. CDR3 sequence (DNA): TGTGCCAGCAGTTACAACGACAGGGGGAACTCCTACGAGCAGTACTTC.

The CDR3 bases are TGTGCCAGCAGCTTGGACTATGGAGAGACCCAGTACTTC. Protein sequence: CASSLDYGETQYF. This rearrangement joins TRBV5-4 to TRBJ2-5; D call uncertain. The germline V gene has CDR1 SGHNT and CDR2 YYREEE (reference sequence). The CDR3 is 13 amino acids. V was shortened by 0 bases and J by 4 bases, with 7 bases between the two germline ends.

This chain connects TRBV9 to TRBJ2-1; a possible D gene is TRBD2 (6 bases). Trimming stripped 4 bases from V and 0 bases from J, with 26 bases between. The CDR3 covers 20 residues. CDR1 and CDR2 (germline): SGDLS, YYNGEE. CDR3 protein: CASSPRDGGAGISSYNEQFF. In DNA, the CDR3 is TGTGCCAGCAGCCCGAGAGACGGGGGTGCAGGGATCAGCTCCTACAATGAGCAGTTCTTC.

This clone occurred a few times. The genes are TRBV27 and TRBJ2-5; D is ambiguous. Trimming took 4 bases from V and 6 from J, leaving 3 bases between them. The CDR3 extends over 10 amino acids. CDR1 is MNHEY, CDR2 SMNVEV, per germline (reference sequence). CDR3 sequence (DNA): TGTGCCAGCAGTTCAAAGACCCAGTACTTC. Amino acids: CASSSKTQYF.

This chain links TRBV5-4 with TRBJ2-7, with D unresolved. Germline CDR1 reads SGHNT; CDR2 reads YYREEE (reference sequence). V was cut by 0 bases and J by 0 bases, with 7 bases left in between. The CDR3 runs to 14 residues. CDR3: CASSLDAASYEQYF. CDR3 DNA: TGTGCCAGCAGCTTGGACGCAGCCTCCTACGAGCAGTACTTC.

This chain joins TRBV7-2 and TRBJ2-1; tentative D call: TRBD2 (6 bases). CDR1 and CDR2 (germline): SGHTA, FQGNSA. V was pared by 1 base and J by 15 bases, with 19 bases between. The CDR3 extends over 14 amino acids. CDR3 protein: CASSLGASDLVLFF. The CDR3 bases are TGTGCCAGCAGCTTAGGGGCTAGCGACCTAGTCCTGTTCTTC.

The CDR3 sequence: CASSQGAFQENEKLFF. The CDR3 nucleotides are TGCGCCAGCAGCCAAGGGGCTTTCCAGGAGAATGAAAAACTGTTTTTT. The chain recombines TRBV4-3 with TRBJ1-4; unclear D gene. Germline assignment: CDR1 LGHNA and CDR2 YSLEER. Trimming left V 1 base short and J 5 bases short, with 14 bases between. The length of the CDR3 is 16 residues.

The chain employs TRBV30 and TRBJ1-2; no definite D call. The germline V gene has CDR1 GTSNPN and CDR2 SVGIG (reference sequence). This CDR3 is built from 13 residues. Trimming removed 2 bases at V and 5 bases at J, with 12 bases between. In DNA, the CDR3 is TGTGCCTGGAGTCGGGAAGGATCGTATGGCTACACCTTC. This gives the protein CAWSREGSYGYTF.

V and J are TRBV29-1 and TRBJ1-1; a weak D match, TRBD1 (5 bases). This CDR3 is 13 amino acids long. Germline loops: CDR1 SQVTM, CDR2 ANQGSEA. V lost 8 bases and J 4 bases, leaving 17 bases between the germline ends. The CDR3 sequence: CSPRGPGATEAFF. In nucleotides, the CDR3 is TGCAGCCCCCGCGGACCCGGGGCCACTGAAGCTTTCTTT.

The V call is TRBV2, the J call TRBJ2-4; D perhaps matches TRBD2 (5 bases). V was shortened by 6 bases and J by 2 bases, with 8 bases between the two germline ends. Germline-derived CDR1 and CDR2 are SNHLY and FYNNEI. The CDR3 spans 13 residues. CDR3 loop: CASRVDSKNIQYF. CDR3 DNA sequence: TGTGCCAGCAGGGTGGACTCCAAAAACATTCAGTACTTC.

The chain carries TRBV18 and TRBJ1-3; D is unclear. V was cut by 6 bases and J by 0 bases, with 12 bases left in between. The germline gives CDR1 KGHSH, CDR2 LQKENI. The CDR3 has 15 amino acids. The CDR3 bases are TGTGCCAGCTCGACGGCCCTGGGCTCTGGAAACACCATATATTTT. This gives the protein CASSTALGSGNTIYF.

CDR3 bases: TGCGCCAGCAGCCCGGGACAGGGAGTCGGAGGCTACACCTTC. This codes for CASSPGQGVGGYTF. The rearrangement uses TRBV5-1 and TRBJ1-2; 9 bases are shared with TRBD1. Germline loops: CDR1 SGHRS, CDR2 YFSETQ. The trim removed 4 bases at V and 8 bases at J, leaving 9 bases unmatched. The CDR3 runs 14 residues.

This clone was seen a single time. This chain uses TRBV9 with TRBJ2-2; no firm D call. Germline V gene sequence: CDR1 SGDLS, CDR2 YYNGEE. This CDR3 has 14 residues. Trimming stripped 7 bases from V and 4 bases from J, with 14 bases between. CDR3 in amino acids: CASGRDTRTGELFF. The CDR3 DNA follows: TGTGCCAGCGGGCGAGACACCCGCACCGGGGAGCTGTTTTTT.

This chain connects TRBV4-3 to TRBJ2-7, with 9 bases identical to TRBD2. V trimming: 4 bases; J trimming: 2 bases; junction bases outside the gene matches: 9. CDR3 size: 16 residues. From germline, CDR1 is LGHNA and CDR2 YSLEER. The CDR3 DNA sequence: TGCGCCAGCAGCCGCTCGATAGCGGGGGAAACCTACGAGCAGTACTTC. Translation gives CASSRSIAGETYEQYF.